The T cell receptor beta chain under discussion was sequenced for a study of early T cells in non-severe SARS-CoV-2 infection. About the research overall: With bulk RNA from unsorted whole blood as input, sequencing yielded unpaired chains.

Germline values: CDR1 SGHVS, CDR2 FNYEAQ. Trimming removed 4 bases at V and 6 bases at J, with 19 bases between. The CDR3 is 16 amino acids. This clonotype appeared a few times. MiXCR, applied by TCRdb to the 5' RACE reads, yields one record per CDR3 protein. Among 65,000 to 95,000 distinct CDR3 sequences listed, 10% to 15% were seen once. The receptor was derived from an adult who was a healthcare worker with PCR-confirmed SARS-CoV-2 infection or an uninfected control (not recorded which). The donor label of this sample is uncertain. Specimen: whole blood, collected at baseline. The chain employs TRBV7-6 and TRBJ2-1; D may be TRBD1 (6 bases). CDR3 residues: CASSSFGQRRGNEQFF. DNA for the CDR3: TGTGCCAGCAGCTCATTCGGACAGCGCCGGGGCAATGAGCAGTTCTTC.